This T cell receptor beta chain derives from a study of blood T cell repertoires in COVID-19. Study-wide context: Acute-phase and convalescent COVID-19 samples originated in the United States, Italy and Spain.

Original data processing: Amplified reference gene primers provided the basis for estimating nucleated cell counts. Measured with immunoSEQ multiplex PCR; TCRdb has only the in-frame clones, and not every one. V, J and clone size are taken as reported in that table, and D and trimming were inferred from the DNA itself. The sample holds roughly 180,000 clones, approximately 79% seen once. From germline, CDR1 is SGHAT and CDR2 FQNNGV. The CDR3 runs to 14 residues. With 6 bases removed from V and 7 bases from J, the gap between germline ends came to 13 bases. Sequenced input: peripheral blood. The V call is TRBV11-2, the J call TRBJ1-6; no definite D call. This receptor was obtained from a woman aged 55-69 years with COVID-19, enrolled during active disease. The CDR3 is CASSKEGPNSPLHF. For the CDR3, the DNA is TGTGCCAGCAGTAAAGAGGGCCCAAATTCACCCCTCCACTTT.